These 13 T cell receptor beta chains share one sample of origin, sequenced in a study of identifying expanded T cells in peripheral blood. The repertoire was sequenced with immunoSEQ multiplex PCR; TCRdb's copy has only in-frame clones and lacks some. The table has about 90,000 clones, approximately 86% seen once; the top ten hold roughly 5.5%. The sequencing input was blood. The receptors were gathered from a person between 18 and 70 years old in good health.

The chain combines TRBV4-3 with TRBJ1-5; TRBD1 aligns across 8 bases. The ends lost 1 base at V and 6 bases at J; junction bases unmatched: 2. CDR1 is LGHNA, CDR2 YSLEER, per germline. The CDR3 loop spans 14 amino acids. CDR3 nucleotides: TGCGCCAGCAGCCAAGGGACAGGGAGTCAGCCCCAGCATTTT. Its translation: CASSQGTGSQPQHF.

The CDR3 nucleotides read TGCGCCAGCAGCCCTCAAAATATCCCTGGGGCCAACGTCCTGACTTTC. It codes for CASSPQNIPGANVLTF. This chain connects TRBV4-3 to TRBJ2-6; D remains ambiguous. This CDR3 is built from 16 residues. CDR1 is LGHNA and CDR2 is YSLEER in the germline V gene. V gave up 4 bases and J gave up 2 bases, with 12 bases separating them.

The chain recombines TRBV7-2 with TRBJ1-1; no clear D. This CDR3 comprises 14 residues. V was pared by 9 bases and J by 0 bases, with 14 bases between. Germline CDR1 is SGHTA and CDR2 is FQGNSA. CDR3: CASSVWQLNTEAFF. The CDR3 nucleotides are TGTGCCAGTAGCGTGTGGCAGTTGAACACTGAAGCTTTCTTT. Looking up the rest from reference TRBV7-2 and TRBJ1-1 gives the full variable domain: GAGVSQSPSNKVTEKGKDVELRCDPISGHTALYWYRQSLGQGLEFLIYFQGNSAPDKSGLPSDRFSAERTGGSVSTLTIQRTQQEDSAVYLCASSVWQLNTEAFFGQGTRLTVV.

The rearrangement joins TRBV18 to TRBJ1-1, with D perhaps TRBD1 (5 bases). The germline V and J ends were trimmed by 3 bases and 1 base, with 18 bases remaining between them. Looked up from germline, CDR1 is KGHSH and CDR2 is LQKENI. The CDR3 has 17 amino acids. CDR3 residues: CASSPPGAVLQNTEAFF. CDR3 sequence (DNA): TGTGCCAGCTCACCCCCTGGGGCGGTCCTACAGAACACTGAAGCTTTCTTT.

This chain uses TRBV12-5 with TRBJ2-1, with D uncertain. Germline V gene lookup returns CDR1 LGHNT and CDR2 FRNRAP. The length of the CDR3 is 10 residues. V lost 2 bases, J lost 9 bases, and 2 bases lay in between. The CDR3 loop is CASGLSEQFF. CDR3 sequence (DNA): TGTGCTAGTGGTTTGAGTGAGCAGTTCTTC. Full variable domain (rest looked up from reference TRBV12-5 and TRBJ2-1): DARVTQTPRHKVTEMGQEVTMRCQPILGHNTVFWYRQTMMQGLELLAYFRNRAPLDDSGMPKDRFSAEMPDATLATLKIQPSEPRDSAVYFCASGLSEQFFGPGTRLTVL.

The chain has TRBV6-6 and TRBJ2-7; TRBD1 or TRBD2 may be the D gene (5 bases each). V was shortened by 2 bases and J by 7 bases, with 15 bases between the two germline ends. This CDR3 has 14 residues. The germline gives CDR1 MNHNY, CDR2 SVGAGI (reference sequence). CDR3 in amino acids: CASSYAGRAREQYF. CDR3 nucleotide sequence: TGTGCCAGCAGTTACGCGGGCAGGGCGAGGGAGCAGTACTTC.

This clone appeared a single time. The V gene is TRBV10-3, the J gene TRBJ1-1; a possible D gene is TRBD1 (5 bases). The germline gives CDR1 ENHRY, CDR2 SYGVKD. With 11 bases removed from V and 3 bases from J, the gap between germline ends came to 13 bases. The CDR3 runs to 12 residues. Here the CDR3 DNA reads TGTGCCTCTAGGGGTATGGACACTGAAGCTTTCTTT. Protein: CASRGMDTEAFF.

The V and J genes are TRBV9 and TRBJ2-1; no reliable D call. CDR3 length: 17 amino acids. The V end lost 0 bases, the J end lost 0 bases, and 13 bases lay between the germline ends. In germline, CDR1 is SGDLS, CDR2 YYNGEE. CDR3 bases: TGTGCCAGCAGCGTAGAGGGTCTGACAAGCTCCTACAATGAGCAGTTCTTC. This gives the protein CASSVEGLTSSYNEQFF.

The chain couples TRBV7-8 to TRBJ1-6, with 8 bases lining up with TRBD1. CDR1 SGHVS and CDR2 FQNEAQ come from the germline V gene. The J segment lost 5 bases and the V segment lost 5 bases, leaving 2 bases of the junction unmatched. The CDR3 is made up of 14 amino acids. CDR3 amino acids: CASSPTGDNSPLHF. CDR3 in DNA: TGTGCCAGCAGCCCGACAGGGGATAATTCACCCCTCCACTTT.

The rearrangement joins TRBV18 to TRBJ1-6; unclear D gene. Trimming stripped 4 bases from V and 0 bases from J, with 4 bases between. The V gene's germline CDR1 is KGHSH and CDR2 LQKENI. The CDR3 is made up of 14 amino acids. The CDR3 is CASSQSSYNSPLHF. The CDR3 nucleotides are TGTGCCAGCTCACAGAGCTCCTATAATTCACCCCTCCACTTT.

This chain uses TRBV9 with TRBJ2-2; D is perhaps TRBD2 (6 bases). Germline lookup yields CDR1 SGDLS and CDR2 YYNGEE. Trimming cost V 4 bases and J 1 base, with 11 bases left between them. This CDR3 spans 15 amino acids. CDR3 bases: TGTGCCAGCAGCCCAGGAGGGCTGAACACCGGGGAGCTGTTTTTT. It yields the protein CASSPGGLNTGELFF.

The rearrangement links TRBV19 to TRBJ1-6, with D hard to call. CDR3 size: 14 residues. The V end lost 6 bases, the J end lost 6 bases, and 12 bases lay between the germline ends. Germline V lookup: CDR1 LNHDA, CDR2 SQIVND (reference sequence). DNA for the CDR3: TGTGCCAGTAGAGGGCTGCAACCTAATTCACCCCTCCACTTT. It encodes CASRGLQPNSPLHF.

This chain joins TRBV7-9 and TRBJ2-6; D may be TRBD1 (6 bases). CDR3 size: 16 residues. Germline values: CDR1 SEHNR, CDR2 FQNEAQ (reference sequence). The V end lost 5 bases, the J end lost 1 base, and 12 bases lay between the germline ends. CDR3 DNA: TGTGCCAGCAGCGAGACGACAGGATCTGGGGCCAACGTCCTGACTTTC. Amino acid sequence: CASSETTGSGANVLTF.